A single TCR beta chain is shown here with its context. Other DNA sequences in the sample encode the same CDR3. As originally analysed: How many nucleated cells were present was estimated from reference gene primer amplification. Sequenced by immunoSEQ multiplex PCR; TCRdb stores in-frame clones only, minus some. The V and J calls and clone size come from that table; D and trimming were worked out from the DNA. The sample contains 350,000 to 450,000 clones, 80% to 90% of which appear only once. Followed over time, Seattle patients had been enrolled while infection was active. The V gene's germline CDR1 is SEHNR and CDR2 FQNEAQ (reference sequence). The V end was cut by 5 bases, the J end by 4 bases, with 9 bases between. The CDR3 is 13 amino acids. The sample comes from a study of blood T cell repertoires in COVID-19. Study in general: Donors in the United States, Italy and Spain gave samples during acute or convalescent COVID-19. Nucleic acid was either cDNA or gDNA, and it came from T cells, B-cell-depleted T cells, or PBMCs.

The sample consisted of peripheral blood. The receptor was derived from a woman in her fifties or sixties with COVID-19, enrolled during active disease. J is TRBJ2-1 and V is TRBV7-9, with D tentatively TRBD1 (5 bases). CDR3 protein: CASSLTGYNEQFF. The CDR3 nucleotides read TGTGCCAGCAGCCTAACAGGATACAATGAGCAGTTCTTC.